Shown below are 5 T cell receptor beta chains from a single sample sequenced in a study of blood T cells in healthy people across ages. Primed by a sample-barcoded 5' primer and a J-beta primer mix, a second PCR proceeded for roughly 7 to 12 cycles. Each CDR3 protein is one row after TCRdb ran MiXCR on the 5' RACE reads. The repertoire includes about 900,000 distinct CDR3 sequences, roughly 52% of them detected once, and 13% sits in the top ten. Sequencing was carried out using blood. These receptors were collected from a man between 25 and 39 years old in good health.

This clonotype is a singleton in its sample. The chain couples TRBV29-1 to TRBJ1-1; D remains unclear. The CDR3 loop spans 10 amino acids. Trimming stripped 5 bases from V and 11 bases from J, with 12 bases between. CDR1 is SQVTM, CDR2 ANQGSEA, per germline. CDR3 amino acids: CSVTLVGAFF. In nucleotides, the CDR3 is TGCAGCGTTACCCTGGTGGGGGCTTTCTTT.

The J gene is TRBJ1-2, the V gene TRBV2; D is unresolved. Deletions cut 8 bases from V and 0 bases from J, with 13 bases between. Germline V CDR1 and CDR2: SNHLY, FYNNEI. This CDR3 is built from 14 residues. CDR3 region: CASASGTANYGYTF. The CDR3 DNA reads as TGTGCCAGCGCCAGCGGAACAGCTAACTATGGCTACACCTTC.

J is TRBJ2-1 and V is TRBV12-3 or TRBV12-4; the D is unclear. Trimming left V 6 bases short and J 13 bases short, with 16 bases between. This CDR3 region has 12 residues. CDR3 protein: CASRKTQETQFF. The DNA of the CDR3 is TGTGCCAGCAGGAAAACACAAGAGACCCAGTTCTTC.

This clonotype has a handful of counts. The chain employs TRBV20-1 and TRBJ2-1, with 9 bases fitting TRBD2. The J call is uncertain, as TRBJ2-7 better fits the DNA end. CDR1 is DFQATT and CDR2 is SNEGSKA in the germline V gene (reference sequence). The CDR3 extends over 14 amino acids. CDR3 DNA sequence: TGCAGTGCTAGTCGAGCGGGGGGTTACAATGAGCAGTACTTC. Its translation: CSASRAGGYNEQYF.

The chain recombines TRBV14 with TRBJ2-7, with D unclear. The DNA end is a closer match to TRBJ2-5, so the J assignment may be wrong. Germline V gene lookup returns CDR1 SGHDN and CDR2 FVKESK. This CDR3 is built from 16 residues. CDR3 coding DNA: TGTGCCAGCAGCCCCCGATGGCGGCTAGGAAGTGAGACCCAGTACTTC. Encoded protein: CASSPRWRLGSETQYF.